Here is one T cell receptor (beta chain) with its context. Its antigen is still unknown. From the reads, TCRdb called clonotypes with MiXCR, one entry per CDR3 protein. The profile covers around 500,000 distinct CDR3 sequences, with about 39% appearing a single time and about 41% taken by the ten largest. This record comes from a study of T cell repertoires in cytomegalovirus infection. General study points: Identification of carriers of CMV plus the relevant HLA was achieved through cumulative public TCR beta family frequency.

J gave up 2 bases and V 2 bases, and 8 bases lay outside the gene matches. CDR1 is MGHRA and CDR2 is YSYEKL in the germline V gene. The CDR3 runs to 17 residues. V usage is TRBV4-1 and J usage is TRBJ2-5; the match to TRBD2 covers 10 bases. The origin of this receptor is a human donor in good health (CMV status not recorded). Some clones in this sample may be carry-over from other donors' samples. The specimen comprised cultured PBMCs, sampled from culture after CMV antigen stimulation. CDR3 nucleotide sequence: TGCGCCAGCAGCCAAAGAGGGCTAGCGGGGGCACAAGAGACCCAGTACTTC. Translation: CASSQRGLAGAQETQYF.